This T cell receptor beta chain was retrieved from a study of blood T cell repertoires in COVID-19. On the study more broadly: Sites across the United States, Italy and Spain contributed samples from acute and convalescent COVID-19. Sources were T cells, B-cell-depleted T cells, or PBMCs; the material itself was cDNA or gDNA.

Comment on this clone: An end of the junction differs from the germline gene, which may be a read error.

The CDR3 sequence is 15 residues long. Per germline, CDR1 LGHNA and CDR2 YNFKEQ. Source study methods: Amplification with reference gene primers provided the estimates of nucleated cell counts. TCRdb's table, derived via immunoSEQ multiplex PCR, lists solely in-frame clones and lacks some. The D gene and trimming were derived from the DNA, and the V and J assignments and clone size from that table. This table has 35,000 to 45,000 clones, 81% appearing once. The chain joins TRBV4-2 to TRBJ1-2, with 8 bases that match TRBD1. The sequence was collected from a human donor in a cohort sampled during active or convalescent COVID-19. The donor label of this sample is uncertain. Sequencing was done on a sample of peripheral blood. The CDR3 DNA follows: TGTGCCAGCAGCCAAGACGTGACAGGGGACTATAGCTACACCTTC. It translates to CASSQDVTGDYSYTF.